This TCR beta chain was captured in a study of cytomegalovirus exposure and HLA in healthy donors. Study summary: Assignment to the Caucasian-associated ancestry cluster applied to 81% of the roughly 420 genotyped donors. The study's findings and limits: The presence/absence work took it that sequencing depth was about the same across donors.

Regarding this clone: Its matching antigen is unknown.

V dropped 4 bases and J dropped 1; count of bases not matched to a gene: 6. This CDR3 spans 15 amino acids. Germline assignment: CDR1 SGHTS and CDR2 YDEGEE. The primer mix had 60 Vbeta and 13 Jbeta primers. Clones were sequenced by immunoSEQ multiplex PCR, and TCRdb holds only the in-frame ones, with some missing. The repertoire holds over 110,000 clones, around 82% seen once, with around 2.9% in the top ten. The chain is built from TRBV5-8 and TRBJ1-1; 8 nucleotides match TRBD1. The sequenced sample was PBMCs. This receptor was obtained from a female donor in good health and CMV-seronegative. CDR3 sequence reads: CASSQGARENTEAFF. CDR3 sequence (DNA): TGTGCCAGCAGCCAGGGGGCCCGCGAGAACACTGAAGCTTTCTTT.